This is a list of T cell receptor beta chains from one sample in a study of control samples from healthy donors and cancer patients. The assay was immunoSEQ multiplex PCR, and TCRdb's table has in-frame clones only and misses some. The sample records tens of thousands of clones, 80% to 95% being singletons. The sequenced sample was PBMCs. The receptors here all came from a woman between 40 and 55 years old with lung cancer. The CDR3 runs from the conserved cysteine through the conserved F or W. D genes are given only for firm matches. Only part of the rows carry a size: once, few, many, or a class if the clone is expanded.

J gene: TRBJ1-1; D gene: .; clone size: .; V gene: TRBV6-5; CDR3 length: 14; CDR3 protein: CASSYHRESTEAFF; CDR3 DNA: TGTGCCAGCAGTTACCACAGGGAGAGCACTGAAGCTTTCTTT
J gene: TRBJ1-3; D gene: .; clone size: .; V gene: TRBV2; CDR3 length: 19; CDR3 protein: CASRGTMEPLPFSGNTIYF; CDR3 DNA: TGTGCCAGCAGGGGGACGATGGAGCCTCTTCCCTTCTCTGGAAACACCATATATTTT
J gene: TRBJ1-2; D gene: .; clone size: .; V gene: TRBV19; CDR3 length: 14; CDR3 protein: CASRVSGPNYGYTF; CDR3 DNA: TGTGCCAGTAGAGTTTCCGGGCCCAACTATGGCTACACCTTC
J gene: TRBJ2-6; D gene: TRBD2; clone size: .; V gene: TRBV7-6; CDR3 length: 17; CDR3 protein: CASRGLAGFSGANVLTF; CDR3 DNA: TGTGCCAGCCGGGGACTAGCGGGCTTCTCTGGGGCCAACGTCCTGACTTTC
J gene: TRBJ2-3; D gene: TRBD2; clone size: .; V gene: TRBV6-5; CDR3 length: 14; CDR3 protein: CASDSGGNTDTQYF; CDR3 DNA: TGTGCCAGCGATAGCGGGGGGAACACAGATACGCAGTATTTT
J gene: TRBJ1-6; D gene: TRBD1; clone size: .; V gene: TRBV3-1/TRBV3-2; CDR3 length: 15; CDR3 protein: CASSLGQVKNSPLHF; CDR3 DNA: TGTGCCAGCAGCCTCGGACAGGTTAAAAATTCACCCCTCCACTTT
J gene: TRBJ1-5; D gene: TRBD1; clone size: .; V gene: TRBV28; CDR3 length: 15; CDR3 protein: CASSSPPGTGSTQHF; CDR3 DNA: TGTGCCAGCAGTTCCCCACCTGGGACAGGGTCGACCCAGCATTTT
J gene: TRBJ1-1; D gene: TRBD1; clone size: .; V gene: TRBV4-1; CDR3 length: 13; CDR3 protein: CASSPGQGVWAFF; CDR3 DNA: TGCGCCAGCAGCCCAGGACAGGGGGTCTGGGCTTTCTTT
J gene: TRBJ2-5; D gene: .; clone size: .; V gene: TRBV29-1; CDR3 length: 14; CDR3 protein: CSVESGDFQETQYF; CDR3 DNA: TGCAGCGTTGAATCCGGGGACTTCCAAGAGACCCAGTACTTC
J gene: TRBJ1-5; D gene: .; clone size: .; V gene: TRBV4-1; CDR3 length: 15; CDR3 protein: CASSQMIDSNQPQHF; CDR3 DNA: TGCGCCAGCAGCCAAATGATCGATAGCAATCAGCCCCAGCATTTT
J gene: TRBJ1-5; D gene: .; clone size: .; V gene: TRBV6-5; CDR3 length: 15; CDR3 protein: CASSYRGGVGQPQHF; CDR3 DNA: TGTGCCAGCAGTTACCGGGGGGGGGTAGGACAGCCCCAGCATTTT
J gene: TRBJ2-3; D gene: TRBD2; clone size: .; V gene: TRBV5-1; CDR3 length: 20; CDR3 protein: CASSAGPGLAGSWGADTQYF; CDR3 DNA: TGCGCCAGCAGCGCCGGTCCGGGACTAGCGGGCTCTTGGGGGGCAGATACGCAGTATTTT
J gene: TRBJ2-3; D gene: .; clone size: .; V gene: TRBV7-2; CDR3 length: 15; CDR3 protein: CASSLVGGPTDTQYF; CDR3 DNA: TGTGCCAGCAGCTTAGTGGGGGGGCCAACAGATACGCAGTATTTT
J gene: TRBJ2-3; D gene: TRBD2; clone size: .; V gene: TRBV6-6; CDR3 length: 12; CDR3 protein: CASGGGTDTQYF; CDR3 DNA: TGTGCCAGCGGGGGGGGCACAGATACGCAGTATTTT
J gene: TRBJ2-7; D gene: .; clone size: .; V gene: TRBV11-3; CDR3 length: 13; CDR3 protein: CASSPLVGVQQYF; CDR3 DNA: TGTGCCAGCAGCCCGCTTGTAGGGGTCCAGCAGTACTTC
J gene: TRBJ2-1; D gene: .; clone size: .; V gene: TRBV24-1; CDR3 length: 14; CDR3 protein: CATSQPGGTGEQFF; CDR3 DNA: TGTGCCACCAGTCAACCAGGAGGAACAGGTGAGCAGTTCTTC
J gene: TRBJ1-6; D gene: .; clone size: few; V gene: TRBV19; CDR3 length: 14; CDR3 protein: CASKWSGQHSPLHF; CDR3 DNA: TGTGCCAGTAAGTGGTCGGGCCAACATTCACCCCTCCACTTT
J gene: TRBJ1-2; D gene: TRBD1; clone size: .; V gene: TRBV20-1; CDR3 length: 11; CDR3 protein: CRPGGDYGYTF; CDR3 DNA: TGCAGGCCAGGGGGCGACTATGGCTACACCTTC
J gene: TRBJ2-2; D gene: .; clone size: few; V gene: TRBV28; CDR3 length: 13; CDR3 protein: CASSPGYSGELFF; CDR3 DNA: TGTGCCAGCAGTCCCGGGTATTCCGGGGAGCTGTTTTTT
J gene: TRBJ1-4; D gene: .; clone size: .; V gene: TRBV6-2/TRBV6-3; CDR3 length: 17; CDR3 protein: CASSYARGESTNEKLFF; CDR3 DNA: TGTGCCAGCAGTTACGCGAGGGGTGAATCAACTAATGAAAAACTGTTTTTT
J gene: TRBJ1-2; D gene: TRBD1; clone size: few; V gene: TRBV7-2; CDR3 length: 15; CDR3 protein: CASSQDRGIYYGYTF; CDR3 DNA: TGTGCCAGCAGCCAAGACAGGGGTATTTACTATGGCTACACCTTC
J gene: TRBJ1-4; D gene: .; clone size: .; V gene: TRBV6-2/TRBV6-3; CDR3 length: 14; CDR3 protein: CASSPQDPLEKLFF; CDR3 DNA: TGTGCCAGCAGCCCACAGGATCCGCTTGAAAAACTGTTTTTT
J gene: TRBJ1-1; D gene: TRBD1; clone size: .; V gene: TRBV4-2; CDR3 length: 16; CDR3 protein: CASSQDRTGVRPEAFF; CDR3 DNA: TGTGCCAGCAGCCAAGATAGAACAGGGGTACGTCCTGAAGCTTTCTTT
J gene: TRBJ1-2; D gene: .; clone size: .; V gene: TRBV5-1; CDR3 length: 13; CDR3 protein: CASQPGANYGYTF; CDR3 DNA: TGCGCCAGCCAGCCGGGAGCTAACTATGGCTACACCTTC
J gene: TRBJ1-2; D gene: TRBD1; clone size: .; V gene: TRBV2; CDR3 length: 14; CDR3 protein: CASRDRGPSSGYTF; CDR3 DNA: TGTGCCAGCAGGGACAGGGGTCCCTCCTCTGGCTACACCTTC
J gene: TRBJ2-2; D gene: TRBD1; clone size: .; V gene: TRBV15; CDR3 length: 16; CDR3 protein: CATSSGQGPNTGELFF; CDR3 DNA: TGTGCCACCAGCAGTGGACAGGGCCCGAACACCGGGGAGCTGTTTTTT
J gene: TRBJ2-3; D gene: .; clone size: .; V gene: TRBV24-1; CDR3 length: 16; CDR3 protein: CATSDLSGGSTDTQYF; CDR3 DNA: TGTGCCACCAGTGATTTGAGTGGGGGAAGCACAGATACGCAGTATTTT
J gene: TRBJ1-4; D gene: .; clone size: .; V gene: TRBV3-1/TRBV3-2; CDR3 length: 15; CDR3 protein: CASSSGDYGMEKLFF; CDR3 DNA: TGTGCCAGCAGCTCTGGGGACTATGGGATGGAAAAACTGTTTTTT
J gene: TRBJ1-4; D gene: TRBD1; clone size: .; V gene: TRBV5-4; CDR3 length: 14; CDR3 protein: CASSLGQGGEKLFF; CDR3 DNA: TGTGCCAGCAGCTTGGGACAGGGTGGTGAAAAACTGTTTTTT
J gene: TRBJ2-7; D gene: .; clone size: .; V gene: TRBV6-5; CDR3 length: 15; CDR3 protein: CASSSTAGAPYEQYF; CDR3 DNA: TGTGCCAGCAGTTCCACCGCGGGGGCCCCCTACGAGCAGTACTTC
J gene: TRBJ1-1; D gene: .; clone size: .; V gene: TRBV9; CDR3 length: 13; CDR3 protein: CASSGQGSYEAFF; CDR3 DNA: TGTGCCAGCAGCGGTCAAGGTTCGTATGAAGCTTTCTTT
J gene: TRBJ1-4; D gene: TRBD1; clone size: .; V gene: TRBV5-1; CDR3 length: 16; CDR3 protein: CASSLGQGASNEKLFF; CDR3 DNA: TGCGCCAGCAGCTTGGGACAGGGGGCTTCTAATGAAAAACTGTTTTTT
J gene: TRBJ2-6; D gene: TRBD1; clone size: once; V gene: TRBV19; CDR3 length: 17; CDR3 protein: CASSMGQGPSGANVLTF; CDR3 DNA: TGTGCCAGTAGTATGGGACAGGGCCCCTCTGGGGCCAACGTCCTGACTTTC
J gene: TRBJ1-3; D gene: .; clone size: .; V gene: TRBV5-1; CDR3 length: 16; CDR3 protein: CASSSGTAYSGNTIYF; CDR3 DNA: TGCGCCAGCAGCTCCGGGACGGCCTACTCTGGAAACACCATATATTTT
J gene: TRBJ2-3; D gene: .; clone size: .; V gene: TRBV5-1; CDR3 length: 14; CDR3 protein: CASSLDPRPDTQYF; CDR3 DNA: TGCGCCAGCAGCTTGGACCCACGGCCCGATACGCAGTATTTT
J gene: TRBJ2-3; D gene: .; clone size: .; V gene: TRBV27; CDR3 length: 15; CDR3 protein: CASSLSLASWDTQYF; CDR3 DNA: TGTGCCAGCAGTTTATCCCTGGCTTCGTGGGATACGCAGTATTTT
J gene: TRBJ2-7; D gene: .; clone size: .; V gene: TRBV27; CDR3 length: 15; CDR3 protein: CASTLTGGAFDEQYF; CDR3 DNA: TGTGCCAGCACCCTCACAGGGGGGGCCTTTGACGAGCAGTACTTC
J gene: TRBJ1-1; D gene: .; clone size: .; V gene: TRBV30; CDR3 length: 14; CDR3 protein: CAWSVHGGFTEAFF; CDR3 DNA: TGTGCCTGGAGTGTACATGGCGGTTTCACTGAAGCTTTCTTT
J gene: TRBJ2-5; D gene: .; clone size: once; V gene: TRBV27; CDR3 length: 15; CDR3 protein: CASKVRFPAAETQYF; CDR3 DNA: TGTGCCAGCAAGGTTAGGTTCCCAGCTGCAGAGACCCAGTACTTC
J gene: TRBJ1-3; D gene: TRBD1; clone size: .; V gene: TRBV4-1; CDR3 length: 17; CDR3 protein: CASSQGGQLYSGNTIYF; CDR3 DNA: TGCGCCAGCAGCCAAGGGGGACAGCTTTACTCTGGAAACACCATATATTTT
J gene: TRBJ2-3; D gene: .; clone size: once; V gene: TRBV13; CDR3 length: 17; CDR3 protein: CASSSRDAGVDTDTQYF; CDR3 DNA: TGTGCCAGCAGCTCCCGGGACGCCGGGGTCGACACAGATACGCAGTATTTT
J gene: TRBJ1-6; D gene: .; clone size: .; V gene: TRBV3-1/TRBV3-2; CDR3 length: 12; CDR3 protein: CASSQGSTPLHF; CDR3 DNA: TGTGCCAGCAGCCAAGGGTCAACACCCCTCCACTTT
J gene: TRBJ1-2; D gene: TRBD1; clone size: .; V gene: TRBV7-8; CDR3 length: 13; CDR3 protein: CASTRTGLYGYTF; CDR3 DNA: TGTGCCAGCACCCGGACAGGGTTATATGGCTACACCTTC
J gene: TRBJ1-5; D gene: .; clone size: .; V gene: TRBV5-1; CDR3 length: 14; CDR3 protein: CASSLGEGDQPQHF; CDR3 DNA: TGCGCCAGCAGCTTGGGGGAGGGTGATCAGCCCCAGCATTTT
J gene: TRBJ1-1; D gene: .; clone size: .; V gene: TRBV5-4; CDR3 length: 15; CDR3 protein: CASSLAAPRDTEAFF; CDR3 DNA: TGTGCCAGCAGCTTGGCAGCCCCAAGGGACACTGAAGCTTTCTTT
J gene: TRBJ1-2; D gene: .; clone size: .; V gene: TRBV25-1; CDR3 length: 14; CDR3 protein: CASSGGGPNYGYTF; CDR3 DNA: TGTGCCAGCAGTGGTGGGGGCCCTAACTATGGCTACACCTTC
J gene: TRBJ2-3; D gene: TRBD1; clone size: .; V gene: TRBV11-3; CDR3 length: 16; CDR3 protein: CASSFTGTGHTDTQYF; CDR3 DNA: TGTGCCAGCAGCTTCACCGGGACAGGGCATACAGATACGCAGTATTTT
J gene: TRBJ2-3; D gene: TRBD1; clone size: .; V gene: TRBV18; CDR3 length: 17; CDR3 protein: CASSPPLGQGLRDTQYF; CDR3 DNA: TGTGCCAGCTCACCTCCGTTGGGACAGGGGTTGAGAGATACGCAGTATTTT
J gene: TRBJ2-6; D gene: .; clone size: .; V gene: TRBV12-5; CDR3 length: 11; CDR3 protein: CASWAANVLTF; CDR3 DNA: TGTGCTAGTTGGGCGGCCAACGTCCTGACTTTC
J gene: TRBJ2-7; D gene: .; clone size: .; V gene: TRBV6-5; CDR3 length: 15; CDR3 protein: CASSYLSSATYEQYF; CDR3 DNA: TGTGCCAGCAGTTATTTGTCCAGCGCTACCTACGAGCAGTACTTC
J gene: TRBJ1-2; D gene: TRBD1; clone size: .; V gene: TRBV5-4; CDR3 length: 17; CDR3 protein: CASSLQGGDRVIYGYTF; CDR3 DNA: TGTGCCAGCAGCTTGCAAGGGGGGGACAGGGTTATCTATGGCTACACCTTC
J gene: TRBJ1-5; D gene: .; clone size: .; V gene: TRBV14; CDR3 length: 14; CDR3 protein: CASSQWTGTPPQHF; CDR3 DNA: TGTGCCAGCAGCCAATGGACCGGCACACCCCCCCAGCATTTT